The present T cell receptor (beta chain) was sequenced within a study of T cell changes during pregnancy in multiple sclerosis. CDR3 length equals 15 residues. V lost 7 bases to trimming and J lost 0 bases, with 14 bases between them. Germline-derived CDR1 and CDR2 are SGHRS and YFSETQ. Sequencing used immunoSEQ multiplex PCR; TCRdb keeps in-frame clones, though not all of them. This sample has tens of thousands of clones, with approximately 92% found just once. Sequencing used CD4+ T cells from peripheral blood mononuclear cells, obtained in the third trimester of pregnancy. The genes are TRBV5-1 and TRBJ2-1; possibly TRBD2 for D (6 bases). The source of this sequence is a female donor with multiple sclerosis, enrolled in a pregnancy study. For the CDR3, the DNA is TGCGCCAGCTCACTAGGGACTTTCTCCTACAATGAGCAGTTCTTC. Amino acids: CASSLGTFSYNEQFF.